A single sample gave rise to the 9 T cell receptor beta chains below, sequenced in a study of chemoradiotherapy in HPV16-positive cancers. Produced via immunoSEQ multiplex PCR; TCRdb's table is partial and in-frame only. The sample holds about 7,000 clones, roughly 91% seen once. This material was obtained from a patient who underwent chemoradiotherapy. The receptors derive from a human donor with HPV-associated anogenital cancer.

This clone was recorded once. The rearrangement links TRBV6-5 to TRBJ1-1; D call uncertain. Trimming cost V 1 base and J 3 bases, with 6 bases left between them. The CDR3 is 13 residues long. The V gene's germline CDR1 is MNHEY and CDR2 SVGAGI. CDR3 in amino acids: CASSYFGDTEAFF. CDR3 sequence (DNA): TGTGCCAGCAGTTACTTCGGGGACACTGAAGCTTTCTTT.

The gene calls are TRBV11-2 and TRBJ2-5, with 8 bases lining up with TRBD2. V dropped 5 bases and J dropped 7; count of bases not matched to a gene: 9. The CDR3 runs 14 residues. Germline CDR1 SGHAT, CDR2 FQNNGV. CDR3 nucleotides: TGTGCCAGCAGCCGTGAGCGGGGGCTCCGGACCCAGTACTTC. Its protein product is CASSRERGLRTQYF.

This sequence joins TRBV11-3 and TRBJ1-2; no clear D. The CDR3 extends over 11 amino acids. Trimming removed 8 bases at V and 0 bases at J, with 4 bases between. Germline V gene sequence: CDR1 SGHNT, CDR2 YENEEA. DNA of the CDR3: TGTGCCAGCGGGACTAACTATGGCTACACCTTC. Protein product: CASGTNYGYTF.

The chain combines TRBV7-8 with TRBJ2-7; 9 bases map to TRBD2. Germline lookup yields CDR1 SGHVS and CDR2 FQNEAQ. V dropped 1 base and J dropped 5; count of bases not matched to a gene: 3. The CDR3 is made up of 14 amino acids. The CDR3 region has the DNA TGTGCCAGCAGCTTAGAGGGACTAGCTGACGAGCAGTACTTC. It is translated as CASSLEGLADEQYF.

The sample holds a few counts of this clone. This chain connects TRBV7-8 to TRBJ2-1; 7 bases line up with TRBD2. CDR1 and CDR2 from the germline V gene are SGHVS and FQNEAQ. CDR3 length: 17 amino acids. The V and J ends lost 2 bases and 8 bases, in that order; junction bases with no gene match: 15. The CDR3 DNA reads TGTGCCAGCAGCTTATTTGAAGCGGGAATAAGGTTGGATGAGCAGTTCTTC. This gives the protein CASSLFEAGIRLDEQFF. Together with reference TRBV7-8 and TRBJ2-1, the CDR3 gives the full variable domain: GAGVSQSPRYKVAKRGQDVALRCDPISGHVSLFWYQQALGQGPEFLTYFQNEAQLDKSGLPSDRFFAERPEGSVSTLKIQRTQQEDSAVYLCASSLFEAGIRLDEQFFGPGTRLTVL.

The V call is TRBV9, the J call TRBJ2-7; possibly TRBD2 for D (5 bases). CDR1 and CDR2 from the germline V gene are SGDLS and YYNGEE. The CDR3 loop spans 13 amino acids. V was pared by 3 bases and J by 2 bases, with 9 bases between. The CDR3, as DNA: TGTGCCAGCAGCGCGCGGGTCGCCTACGAGCAGTACTTC. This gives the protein CASSARVAYEQYF.

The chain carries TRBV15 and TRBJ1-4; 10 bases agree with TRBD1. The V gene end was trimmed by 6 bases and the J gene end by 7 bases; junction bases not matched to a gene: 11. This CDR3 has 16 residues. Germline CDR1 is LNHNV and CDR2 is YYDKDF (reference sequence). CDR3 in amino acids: CATRSSTGGRLEKLFF. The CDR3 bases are TGTGCCACCAGAAGTTCGACAGGGGGCCGGCTTGAAAAACTGTTTTTT.

The CDR3 here is CASTMAGNTEAFF. CDR3 nucleotides: TGTGCCAGCACCATGGCAGGGAACACTGAAGCTTTCTTT. V usage is TRBV6-5 and J usage is TRBJ1-1, with no clear D. The V end lost 7 bases, the J end lost 1 base, and 10 bases lay between the germline ends. Germline CDR1 is MNHEY and CDR2 is SVGAGI. The CDR3 loop spans 13 amino acids.

CDR3 nucleotides: TGTGCCAGCAGCCTCGGGGGCCAACCTACGAGGCAGTACTTC. Residues: CASSLGGQPTRQYF. This chain joins TRBV9 and TRBJ2-7; either TRBD1 or TRBD2 may fit D (6 bases each). Germline V gives CDR1 SGDLS, CDR2 YYNGEE. The CDR3 has 14 residues. V lost 4 bases and J lost 9, with 20 bases in between.